Presented here are 8 T cell receptor beta chains from one specimen sequenced in a study of metastatic and nonmetastatic thyroid tumors. No patient received treatment before thyroid surgery. TCRdb re-processed the PCR reads through MiXCR. The sample carries 23,000 or so clones, around 30% recorded once. Material for sequencing was blood. Source of these receptors: a female donor with papillary thyroid cancer or a benign thyroid nodule (not recorded which). Some clones in this sample may be carry-over from other donors' samples.

This clone occurred many times. The chain employs TRBV14 and TRBJ2-3; perhaps TRBD1 as D (6 bases). CDR1 is SGHDN and CDR2 is FVKESK in the germline V gene. V shed 1 base and J shed 0 bases, with 11 bases lying between them. The CDR3 is made up of 16 amino acids. CDR3 DNA sequence: TGTGCCAGCAGCCAAGTCGCAGGGGTTAGCACAGATACGCAGTATTTT. Amino acids: CASSQVAGVSTDTQYF.

J is TRBJ1-6 and V is TRBV11-2; D gene ambiguous. Trimming stripped 5 bases from V and 0 bases from J, with 8 bases between. Germline V gene lookup returns CDR1 SGHAT and CDR2 FQNNGV. This CDR3 has 15 amino acids. The DNA of the CDR3 is TGTGCCAGCAGCCCACGGAGCTCCTATAATTCACCCCTCCACTTT. Amino acids: CASSPRSSYNSPLHF.

The chain couples TRBV30 to TRBJ2-3; D is uncertain. The CDR3 loop spans 14 amino acids. Trimming removed 0 bases at V and 6 bases at J, with 13 bases between. Germline CDR1 reads GTSNPN; CDR2 reads SVGIG (reference sequence). The CDR3 here is CAWSVLGFGDTQYF. CDR3 nucleotide sequence: TGTGCCTGGAGTGTATTAGGTTTTGGGGATACGCAGTATTTT.

To note about this clone: Being one base from a much bigger clone, this may be a read error. The chain has TRBV3-1 and TRBJ1-1; D perhaps matches TRBD1 (6 bases). The V gene's germline CDR1 is LGHDT and CDR2 YNNKEL (reference sequence). With 0 bases removed from V and 4 bases from J, the gap between germline ends came to 9 bases. The CDR3 extends over 14 amino acids. The CDR3, as DNA: TGTGCCAGCAGCCAAGATTGGGGGGCCACTGAAGCTTTCTTT. Protein: CASSQDWGATEAFF.

This clone was picked up many times. The chain combines TRBV30 with TRBJ1-1; no reliable D call. The CDR3 runs 12 residues. The germline gives CDR1 GTSNPN, CDR2 SVGIG (reference sequence). Trimming removed 1 base at V and 4 bases at J, with 7 bases between. The CDR3 nucleotides are TGTGCCTGGAGTGGGACTATCACTGAAGCTTTCTTT. Protein sequence: CAWSGTITEAFF.

With regard to this clone: Germline is not matched at one junction end, which may reflect a read error. The V gene is TRBV5-8, the J gene TRBJ2-7; a possible D gene is TRBD2 (5 bases). The CDR3 length is 15 residues. Looked up from germline, CDR1 is SGHTS and CDR2 is YDEGEE. The CDR3 spells CASSTGKGLSYEQDF. The CDR3 nucleotides read TGTGCCAGCAGTACCGGGAAAGGCCTTTCCTACGAGCAGGACTTC. The full variable domain, with the rest looked up from reference TRBV5-8 and TRBJ2-7, is EAGVTQSPTHLIKTRGQQATLRCSPISGHTSVYWYQQALGLGLQFLLWYDEGEERNRGNFPPRFSGRQFPNYSSELNVNALELEDSALYLCASSTGKGLSYEQDFGPGTRLTVT.

This clone was counted ten times or more. V and J are TRBV11-2 and TRBJ2-2, with no clear D. The CDR3 sequence is 15 residues long. V lost 2 bases to trimming and J lost 1 base, with 8 bases between them. Germline CDR1 reads SGHAT; CDR2 reads FQNNGV. The CDR3 nucleotides read TGTGCCAGCAGCTTACTGGTTGGGAACACCGGGGAGCTGTTTTTT. It encodes CASSLLVGNTGELFF.

This clone occurred many times. It may be a read error: a sequence one base away is much more abundant. Other nucleotide sequences in the sample specify the same CDR3. The rearrangement links TRBV29-1 to TRBJ2-5; TRBD2 matches 12 bases. Germline values: CDR1 SQVTM, CDR2 ANQGSEA. V lost 6 bases and J lost 1; bases outside the gene matches: 9. The CDR3 totals 16 residues. The CDR3 coding sequence is TGCAGCGTGACCGCACTAGCGGGAGGACTCCAAGAGACCCAGTACTTC. Protein product: CSVTALAGGLQETQYF.